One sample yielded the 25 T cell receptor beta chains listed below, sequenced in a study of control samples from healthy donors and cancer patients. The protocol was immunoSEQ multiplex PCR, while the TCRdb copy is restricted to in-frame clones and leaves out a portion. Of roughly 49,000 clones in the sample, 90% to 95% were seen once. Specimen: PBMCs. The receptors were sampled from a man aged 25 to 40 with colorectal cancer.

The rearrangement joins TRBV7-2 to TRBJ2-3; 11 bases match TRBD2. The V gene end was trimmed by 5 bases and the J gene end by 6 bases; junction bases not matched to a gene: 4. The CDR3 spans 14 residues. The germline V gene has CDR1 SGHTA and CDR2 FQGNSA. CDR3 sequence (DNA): TGTGCCAGCAGCCCGGGACTAGCGGTGGATACGCAGTATTTT. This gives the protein CASSPGLAVDTQYF.

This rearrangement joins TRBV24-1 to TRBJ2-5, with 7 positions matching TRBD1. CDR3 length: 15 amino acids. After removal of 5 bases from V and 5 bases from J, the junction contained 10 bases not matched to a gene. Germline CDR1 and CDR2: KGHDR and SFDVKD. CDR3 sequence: CATSVGQSLFETQYF. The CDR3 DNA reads TGTGCCACCAGTGTGGGACAGAGCTTGTTCGAGACCCAGTACTTC.

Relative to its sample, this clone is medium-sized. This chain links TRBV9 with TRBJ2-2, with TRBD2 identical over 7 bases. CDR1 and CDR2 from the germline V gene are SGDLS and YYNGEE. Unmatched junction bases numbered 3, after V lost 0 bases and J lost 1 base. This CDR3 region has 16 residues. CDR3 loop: CASSVEGGGNTGELFF. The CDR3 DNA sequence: TGTGCCAGCAGCGTAGAGGGCGGGGGGAACACCGGGGAGCTGTTTTTT.

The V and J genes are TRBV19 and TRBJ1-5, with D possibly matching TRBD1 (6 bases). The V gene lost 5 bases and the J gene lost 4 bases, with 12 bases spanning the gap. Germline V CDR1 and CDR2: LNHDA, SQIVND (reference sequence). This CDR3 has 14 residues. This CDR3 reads CASSPLQGNQPQHF. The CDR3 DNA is TGTGCCAGTAGTCCCTTACAGGGTAATCAGCCCCAGCATTTT.

The CDR3 sequence is CASTHRRRGSYNEQFF. The CDR3, as DNA: TGTGCCAGCACCCATCGAAGGCGGGGGTCCTACAATGAGCAGTTCTTC. The gene calls are TRBV3-1 (or the pseudogene TRBV3-2) and TRBJ2-1, with 7 bases fitting TRBD2. The CDR3 totals 16 residues. The junction had 10 bases not matched to a gene; V was cut back by 7 bases and J by 1 base. Germline V CDR1 and CDR2: LGHDT, YNNKEL (reference sequence).

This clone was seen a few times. As DNA, the CDR3 is TGTGCCATCAGTGAGTCACTGGGGGGAAACTATGGCTACACCTTC. This codes for CAISESLGGNYGYTF. The chain couples TRBV10-3 to TRBJ1-2, with D possibly TRBD1 on 5 matching bases. CDR3 length: 15 amino acids. Deletions cut 0 bases from V and 2 bases from J, with 10 bases between. Germline V gene data show CDR1 as ENHRY and CDR2 as SYGVKD.

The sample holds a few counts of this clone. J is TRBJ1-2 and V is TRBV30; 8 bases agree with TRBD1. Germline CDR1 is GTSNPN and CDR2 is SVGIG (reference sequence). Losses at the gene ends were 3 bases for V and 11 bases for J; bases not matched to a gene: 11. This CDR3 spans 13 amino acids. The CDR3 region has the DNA TGTGCCTGGAGCAGGGATCAGACAGGGGATTACACCTTC. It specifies CAWSRDQTGDYTF.

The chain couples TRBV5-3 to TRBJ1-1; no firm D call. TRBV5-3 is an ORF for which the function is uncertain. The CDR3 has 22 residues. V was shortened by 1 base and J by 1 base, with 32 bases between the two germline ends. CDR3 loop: CARSLPRPDYRNKESSNTEAFF. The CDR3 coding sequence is TGTGCCAGAAGCTTGCCTAGACCTGATTATCGAAATAAGGAGTCCTCGAACACTGAAGCTTTCTTT.

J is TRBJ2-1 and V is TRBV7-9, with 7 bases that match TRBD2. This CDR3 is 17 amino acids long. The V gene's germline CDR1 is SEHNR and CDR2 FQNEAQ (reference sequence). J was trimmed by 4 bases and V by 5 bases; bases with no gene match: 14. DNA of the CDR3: TGTGCCAGCAGCGAGCCTTTAGGACTAGGGTTGTACAATGAGCAGTTCTTC. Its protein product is CASSEPLGLGLYNEQFF.

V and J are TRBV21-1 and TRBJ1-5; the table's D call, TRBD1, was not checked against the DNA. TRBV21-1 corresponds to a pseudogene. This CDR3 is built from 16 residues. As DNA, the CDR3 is TGTGCCAGCTTTTTTATCAGGGGGACTTTCGCTCAGCCCCAGCATTTT. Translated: CASFFIRGTFAQPQHF.

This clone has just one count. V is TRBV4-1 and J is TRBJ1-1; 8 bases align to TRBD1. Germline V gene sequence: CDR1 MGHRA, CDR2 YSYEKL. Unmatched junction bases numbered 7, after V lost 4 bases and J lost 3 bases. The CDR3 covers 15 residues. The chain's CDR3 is CASSPGQGSDTEAFF. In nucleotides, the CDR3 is TGCGCCAGCAGCCCCGGACAGGGTTCGGACACTGAAGCTTTCTTT.

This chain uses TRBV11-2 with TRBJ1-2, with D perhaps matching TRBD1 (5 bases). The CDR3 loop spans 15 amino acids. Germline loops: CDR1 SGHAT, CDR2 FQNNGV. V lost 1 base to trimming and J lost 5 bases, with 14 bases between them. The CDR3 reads CASSLVARDFYGYTF. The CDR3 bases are TGTGCCAGCAGCTTAGTGGCCAGGGACTTTTATGGCTACACCTTC.

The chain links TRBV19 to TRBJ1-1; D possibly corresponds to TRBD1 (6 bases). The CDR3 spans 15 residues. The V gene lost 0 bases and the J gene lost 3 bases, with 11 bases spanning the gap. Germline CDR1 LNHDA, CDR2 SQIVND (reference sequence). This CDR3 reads CASSIDRGPDTEAFF. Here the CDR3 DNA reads TGTGCCAGTAGTATAGATCGGGGGCCGGACACTGAAGCTTTCTTT.

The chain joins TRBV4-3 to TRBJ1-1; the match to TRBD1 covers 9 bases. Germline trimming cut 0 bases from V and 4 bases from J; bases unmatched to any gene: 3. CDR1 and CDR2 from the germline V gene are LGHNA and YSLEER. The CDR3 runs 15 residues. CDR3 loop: CASSQDPGQGTEAFF. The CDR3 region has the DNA TGCGCCAGCAGCCAAGACCCGGGACAGGGCACTGAAGCTTTCTTT.

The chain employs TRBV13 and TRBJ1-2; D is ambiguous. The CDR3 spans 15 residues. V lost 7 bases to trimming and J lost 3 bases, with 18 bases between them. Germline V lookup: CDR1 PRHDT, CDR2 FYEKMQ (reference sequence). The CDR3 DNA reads TGTGCCAGCAATCGAGGGCGGAGTGTGGACTATGGCTACACCTTC. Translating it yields CASNRGRSVDYGYTF.

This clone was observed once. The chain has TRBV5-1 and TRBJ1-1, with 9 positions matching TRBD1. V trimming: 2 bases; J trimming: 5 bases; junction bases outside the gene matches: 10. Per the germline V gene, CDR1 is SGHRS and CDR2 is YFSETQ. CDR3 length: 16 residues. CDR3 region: CASSFSGTGIGTEAFF. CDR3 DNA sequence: TGCGCCAGCAGCTTTTCCGGGACAGGGATTGGGACTGAAGCTTTCTTT.

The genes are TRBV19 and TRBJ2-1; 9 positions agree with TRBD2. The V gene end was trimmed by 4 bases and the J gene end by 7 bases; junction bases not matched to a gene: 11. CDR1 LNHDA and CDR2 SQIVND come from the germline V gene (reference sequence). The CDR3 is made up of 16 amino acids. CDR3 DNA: TGTGCCAGTAGTACCAATTCCGCGGGGGGGAGGAATGAGCAGTTCTTC. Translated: CASSTNSAGGRNEQFF. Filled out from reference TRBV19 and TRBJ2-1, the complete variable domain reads DGGITQSPKYLFRKEGQNVTLSCEQNLNHDAMYWYRQDPGQGLRLIYYSQIVNDFQKGDIAEGYSVSREKKESFPLTVTSAQKNPTAFYLCASSTNSAGGRNEQFFGPGTRLTVL.

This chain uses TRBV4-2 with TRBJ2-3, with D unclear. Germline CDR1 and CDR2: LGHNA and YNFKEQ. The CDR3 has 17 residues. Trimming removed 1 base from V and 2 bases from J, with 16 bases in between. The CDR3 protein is CASSQGAYGRVTDTQYF. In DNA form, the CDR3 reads TGTGCCAGCAGCCAAGGTGCTTACGGGCGCGTCACAGATACGCAGTATTTT.

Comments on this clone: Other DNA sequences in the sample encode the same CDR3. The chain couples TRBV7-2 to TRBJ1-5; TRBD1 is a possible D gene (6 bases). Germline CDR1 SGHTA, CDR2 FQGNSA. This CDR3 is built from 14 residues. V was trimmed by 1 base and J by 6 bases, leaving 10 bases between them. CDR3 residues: CASSLEGGGQPQHF. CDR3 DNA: TGTGCCAGCAGCTTAGAGGGGGGGGGTCAGCCCCAGCATTTT.

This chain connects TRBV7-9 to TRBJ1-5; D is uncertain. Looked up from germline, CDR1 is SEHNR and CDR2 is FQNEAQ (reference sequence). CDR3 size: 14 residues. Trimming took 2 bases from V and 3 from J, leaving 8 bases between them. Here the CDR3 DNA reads TGTGCCAGCAGCTTATCAGTTACCAATCAGCCCCAGCATTTT. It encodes CASSLSVTNQPQHF. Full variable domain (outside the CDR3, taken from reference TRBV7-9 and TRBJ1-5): DTGVSQNPRHKITKRGQNVTFRCDPISEHNRLYWYRQTLGQGPEFLTYFQNEAQLEKSRLLSDRFSAERPKGSFSTLEIQRTEQGDSAMYLCASSLSVTNQPQHFGDGTRLSIL.

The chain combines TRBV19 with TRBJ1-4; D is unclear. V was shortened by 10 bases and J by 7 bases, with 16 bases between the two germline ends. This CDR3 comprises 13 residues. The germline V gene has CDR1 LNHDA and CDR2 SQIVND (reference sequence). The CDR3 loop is CATTEVEGEKLFF. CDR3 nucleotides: TGTGCCACTACCGAGGTGGAGGGTGAAAAACTGTTTTTT.

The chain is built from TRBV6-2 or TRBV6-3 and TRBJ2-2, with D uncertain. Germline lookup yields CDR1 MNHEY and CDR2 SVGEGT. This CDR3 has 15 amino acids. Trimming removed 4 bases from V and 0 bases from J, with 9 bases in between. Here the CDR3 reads CASSLEVPNTGELFF. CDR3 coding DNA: TGTGCCAGCAGTTTAGAGGTTCCGAACACCGGGGAGCTGTTTTTT.

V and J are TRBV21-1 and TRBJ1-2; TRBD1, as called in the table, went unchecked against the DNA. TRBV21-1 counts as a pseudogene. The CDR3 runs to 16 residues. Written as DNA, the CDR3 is TGTGCCAGCAGCAAAACTGGGGCCGACGAGTACTATGGCTACACCTTC. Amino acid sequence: CASSKTGADEYYGYTF.

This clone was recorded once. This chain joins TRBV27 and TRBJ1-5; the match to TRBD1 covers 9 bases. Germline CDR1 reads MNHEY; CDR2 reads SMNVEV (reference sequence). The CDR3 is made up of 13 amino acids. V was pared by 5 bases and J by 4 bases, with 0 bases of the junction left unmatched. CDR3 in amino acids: CASSGTGNQPQHF. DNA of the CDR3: TGTGCCAGCAGTGGGACAGGGAATCAGCCCCAGCATTTT.

The CDR3 protein is CASSERGTASYGYTF. CDR3 nucleotide sequence: TGTGCCAGCAGTGAAAGAGGGACAGCTTCCTATGGCTACACCTTC. The chain is built from TRBV6-1 and TRBJ1-2; TRBD1 agrees at 7 bases. The CDR3 is 15 residues long. From germline, CDR1 is MNHNS and CDR2 SASEGT. With V trimmed by 2 bases and J by 4 bases, 7 bases remained unmatched.